These 22 T cell receptor beta chains came from one sample sequenced in a study of healthy donors' naive CD4 and CD8 T cells. Starting from 500 ng of total RNA, TCR libraries were made with linear amplification. From the reads, TCRdb called clonotypes with MiXCR, one entry per CDR3 protein. The data show 200,000 or so distinct CDR3 sequences, with over 60% seen just once and about 2.4% held by the top ten. Sequences were obtained from naive CD4+ and CD8+ T cells sorted from blood, pooled from several donors. The receptors derive from a pool of human donors in good health; the sample pools cells from several healthy donors.

The chain couples TRBV12-3 or TRBV12-4 to TRBJ1-3; D might be TRBD1 (5 bases). With 3 bases removed from V and 1 base from J, the gap between germline ends came to 10 bases. The CDR3 is 15 residues long. CDR3 loop: CASSFQGISGNTIYF. The CDR3 nucleotides are TGTGCCAGCAGTTTCCAGGGTATTTCTGGAAACACCATATATTTT.

Notes on this clonotype: The junction and the germline gene differ at one end; a read error may be behind it. The J gene is TRBJ2-5, the V gene TRBV12-3 or TRBV12-4, with D perhaps being TRBD1 or TRBD2 (5 bases each). CDR3 length equals 12 residues. The chain's CDR3 is CASSSLGASADF. The CDR3, as DNA: TGTGCCAGCAGTTCCCTCGGGGCCTCAGCGGACTTC.

The chain has TRBV6-2 or TRBV6-3 and TRBJ2-1; 16 bases agree with TRBD2. The trim removed 2 bases at V and 4 bases at J, leaving 8 bases unmatched. Germline V gene sequence: CDR1 MNHEY, CDR2 SVGEGT. The CDR3 totals 19 residues. The CDR3 here is CASSYPGLAGGPGYNEQFF. The CDR3 DNA is TGTGCCAGCAGTTACCCGGGACTAGCGGGAGGGCCAGGATACAATGAGCAGTTCTTC.

J is TRBJ1-1 and V is TRBV27, with 10 bases matching TRBD1. The CDR3 extends over 19 amino acids. CDR1 MNHEY and CDR2 SMNVEV come from the germline V gene (reference sequence). J lost 2 bases, V lost 0 bases, and 12 bases had no gene match. The chain's CDR3 is CASSLSPSQDRGINTEAFF. DNA for the CDR3: TGTGCCAGCAGTTTATCTCCTTCCCAGGACAGGGGGATCAACACTGAAGCTTTCTTT.

The rearrangement links TRBV5-1 to TRBJ2-1; tentatively, D is TRBD1 or TRBD2 (5 bases each). V lost 6 bases and J 3 bases, leaving 16 bases between the germline ends. CDR1 is SGHRS, CDR2 YFSETQ, per germline. This CDR3 spans 15 amino acids. CDR3 in amino acids: CASTQQGVLYNEQFF. The CDR3 region has the DNA TGCGCCAGCACCCAGCAGGGAGTCCTCTACAATGAGCAGTTCTTC. Together with reference TRBV5-1 and TRBJ2-1, the CDR3 gives the full variable domain: KAGVTQTPRYLIKTRGQQVTLSCSPISGHRSVSWYQQTPGQGLQFLFEYFSETQRNKGNFPGRFSGRQFSNSRSEMNVSTLELGDSALYLCASTQQGVLYNEQFFGPGTRLTVL.

V gene TRBV18 combines with J gene TRBJ1-2, with D possibly TRBD1 on 5 matching bases. V was clipped by 3 bases and J by 9 bases, with 17 bases between them. The CDR3 runs to 14 residues. CDR1 and CDR2 (germline): KGHSH, LQKENI. Here the CDR3 DNA reads TGTGCCAGCTCACCTCTGGGGCAGGCGGGAAGCTACACCTTC. As protein: CASSPLGQAGSYTF. The variable domain in full, completed from reference TRBV18 and TRBJ1-2, reads NAGVMQNPRHLVRRRGQEARLRCSPMKGHSHVYWYRQLPEEGLKFMVYLQKENIIDESGMPKERFSAEFPKEGPSILRIQQVVRGDSAAYFCASSPLGQAGSYTFGSGTRLTVV.

V and J are TRBV21-1 and TRBJ2-1; TRBD1 was called by the table and not checked on the DNA. TRBV21-1 is a known pseudogene. The CDR3 spans 15 residues. The DNA of the CDR3 is TGTGCCAGCAGCGCCCGGGACAGCTCCTACAATGAGCAGTTCTTC. Its protein product is CASSARDSSYNEQFF.

This clonotype is a singleton in its sample. The chain recombines TRBV6-5 with TRBJ2-5; the match to TRBD1 covers 7 bases. Germline assignment: CDR1 MNHEY and CDR2 SVGAGI. V dropped 5 bases and J dropped 1; count of bases not matched to a gene: 7. The CDR3 sequence is 15 residues long. In DNA form, the CDR3 reads TGTGCCAGCAGTCCCCGGGACAGCCTCCAAGAGACCCAGTACTTC. Translating it yields CASSPRDSLQETQYF.

The gene calls are TRBV6-5 and TRBJ2-7; 7 nucleotides line up with TRBD2. The germline V gene encodes CDR1 MNHEY and CDR2 SVGAGI. The CDR3 has 15 residues. Germline trimming cut 0 bases from V and 0 bases from J; bases unmatched to any gene: 2. Here the CDR3 reads CASSYSGGGSYEQYF. The DNA of the CDR3 is TGTGCCAGCAGTTACTCTGGCGGGGGCTCCTACGAGCAGTACTTC.

The CDR3 DNA reads TGTGCCAGCACCCCGGGTAATGGTGGTCAGCCCCAGCATTTT. Its protein is CASTPGNGGQPQHF. The rearrangement uses TRBV12-3 or TRBV12-4 and TRBJ1-5; D gene unclear. This CDR3 is 14 amino acids long. Trimming took off 7 bases at V and 6 bases at J, with 16 bases between the two ends.

This clonotype was seen only once. The chain joins TRBV19 to TRBJ1-5; D gene unclear. The CDR3 is made up of 15 amino acids. In germline, CDR1 is LNHDA, CDR2 SQIVND (reference sequence). V was cut by 5 bases and J by 3 bases, with 14 bases left in between. DNA for the CDR3: TGTGCCAGTAGTCCAGTACGGATCCTCAATCAGCCCCAGCATTTT. Its protein is CASSPVRILNQPQHF.

This clonotype was counted only a few times. This chain links TRBV29-1 with TRBJ1-1; D is unresolved. V lost 0 bases, J lost 6 bases, and 17 bases lay in between. The CDR3 spans 15 residues. In germline, CDR1 is SQVTM, CDR2 ANQGSEA. The CDR3 bases are TGCAGCGTTGAAGATCTTGAACTTATACACCCTGAAGCTTTCTTT. Translating gives CSVEDLELIHPEAFF.

This chain links TRBV10-3 with TRBJ1-2; D remains ambiguous. The CDR3 consists of 15 residues. Germline values: CDR1 ENHRY, CDR2 SYGVKD. V was pared by 0 bases and J by 3 bases, with 11 bases between. This CDR3 is CAISESAAWDYGYTF. In nucleotides, the CDR3 is TGTGCCATCAGTGAGTCTGCGGCGTGGGACTATGGCTACACCTTC.

The chain is built from TRBV30 and TRBJ1-2, with D possibly matching TRBD1 (5 bases). CDR1 is GTSNPN, CDR2 SVGIG, per germline (reference sequence). With 3 bases removed from V and 3 bases from J, the gap between germline ends came to 11 bases. The CDR3 has 13 amino acids. Written as DNA, the CDR3 is TGTGCCTGGAGAGTTAGAGGGGACTATGGCTACACCTTC. This translates into CAWRVRGDYGYTF.

V gene TRBV29-1 combines with J gene TRBJ2-7; D possibly corresponds to TRBD1 (6 bases). V gave up 7 bases and J gave up 3 bases, with 16 bases separating them. The germline CDR1 and CDR2 sequences are SQVTM and ANQGSEA. This CDR3 has 13 residues. In DNA, the CDR3 is TGCAGCGCCCGAGGGGGACGAGGCTACGAGCAGTACTTC. Translation gives CSARGGRGYEQYF.

The chain uses TRBV19 and TRBJ1-4; no firm D call. The CDR3 has 10 residues. The germline V and J ends were trimmed by 7 bases and 8 bases, with 5 bases remaining between them. Looked up from germline, CDR1 is LNHDA and CDR2 is SQIVND (reference sequence). CDR3 DNA: TGTGCCAGTAACGGCGAAAAACTGTTTTTT. Translated, it gives CASNGEKLFF.

The J gene is TRBJ2-1, the V gene TRBV6-5; the D is unclear. Germline V gives CDR1 MNHEY, CDR2 SVGAGI. The V gene lost 6 bases and the J gene lost 0 bases, with 9 bases spanning the gap. The CDR3 spans 14 residues. CDR3 sequence reads: CASSEARSYNEQFF. Here the CDR3 DNA reads TGTGCCAGCAGCGAGGCGCGCTCCTACAATGAGCAGTTCTTC.

This clonotype was seen only a few times. In DNA, the CDR3 is TGTGCCACAAGAGGTGGCGGGGACGAGCAGTACTTC. It translates to CATRGGGDEQYF. This chain joins TRBV10-3 and TRBJ2-7, with a possible D match to TRBD2 (6 bases). This CDR3 comprises 12 residues. CDR1 is ENHRY, CDR2 SYGVKD, per germline. V shed 10 bases and J shed 5 bases, with 15 bases lying between them.

V usage is TRBV19 and J usage is TRBJ2-1; D unclear. The V end lost 10 bases, the J end lost 0 bases, and 4 bases lay between the germline ends. The CDR3 has 11 amino acids. Germline V gene sequence: CDR1 LNHDA, CDR2 SQIVND (reference sequence). CDR3 nucleotide sequence: TGTGCCACCGACTCCTACAATGAGCAGTTCTTC. It yields the protein CATDSYNEQFF.

The CDR3 protein is CAINRAQTYEQYF. As DNA, the CDR3 is TGTGCCATCAACCGGGCGCAGACCTACGAGCAGTACTTC. The chain uses TRBV6-5 and TRBJ2-7, with D hard to call. The V end was cut by 10 bases, the J end by 2 bases, with 15 bases between. The CDR3 consists of 13 residues. Germline CDR1 MNHEY, CDR2 SVGAGI.

The chain employs TRBV29-1 and TRBJ1-2, with D uncertain. This CDR3 is built from 11 residues. Germline assignment: CDR1 SQVTM and CDR2 ANQGSEA. Here the CDR3 reads CSAPGAYGYTF. CDR3 DNA sequence: TGCAGTGCCCCGGGTGCCTATGGCTACACCTTC.

The J gene is TRBJ1-5, the V gene TRBV30; D ambiguous. This CDR3 is 13 amino acids long. V was cut by 1 base and J by 4 bases, with 8 bases left in between. Germline V CDR1 and CDR2: GTSNPN, SVGIG (reference sequence). CDR3 DNA: TGTGCCTGGAGTGCGGGTTCTAATCAGCCCCAGCATTTT. Translating gives CAWSAGSNQPQHF. The complete variable domain, with remaining parts taken from reference TRBV30 and TRBJ1-5, reads SQTIHQWPATLVQPVGSPLSLECTVEGTSNPNLYWYRQAAGRGLQLLFYSVGIGQISSEVPQNLSASRPQDRQFILSSKKLLLSDSGFYLCAWSAGSNQPQHFGDGTRLSIL.